The 25 T cell receptor beta chains given below trace back to one sample, sequenced in a study of cytomegalovirus exposure and HLA in healthy donors. The PCR contained 60 Vbeta and 13 Jbeta primers. The table came from immunoSEQ multiplex PCR; TCRdb's copy has only in-frame clones and leaves some out. The table lists 80,000 to 130,000 clones, more than 65% of them singletons, with under 5% in the top ten. The sequenced material came from PBMCs. Receptors were obtained from a woman in her fifties or sixties in good health and CMV-seropositive.

This chain joins TRBV6-6 and TRBJ1-1, with TRBD1 matching over 7 bases. Germline V lookup: CDR1 MNHNY, CDR2 SVGAGI (reference sequence). This CDR3 spans 15 amino acids. V gave up 5 bases and J gave up 6 bases; unmatched junction bases: 12. The CDR3 nucleotides read TGTGCCAGCAGTCCTCGACAGGGCCCTCAACCTGAAGCTTTCTTT. Translation gives CASSPRQGPQPEAFF.

V is TRBV27 and J is TRBJ2-1; 14 nucleotides line up with TRBD2. Trimming took 11 bases from V and 5 from J; bases not matched to a gene: 5. The length of the CDR3 is 14 residues. CDR1 and CDR2 from the germline V gene are MNHEY and SMNVEV (reference sequence). DNA of the CDR3: TGTGCCGCTCGGACTAGCGGGGGGCACAATGAGCAGTTCTTC. Amino acid sequence: CAARTSGGHNEQFF.

This clone was recorded a few times. The J gene is TRBJ1-2, the V gene TRBV11-2, with D possibly being TRBD1 (5 bases). V was clipped by 5 bases and J by 7 bases, with 11 bases between them. This CDR3 comprises 12 residues. CDR1 is SGHAT, CDR2 FQNNGV, per germline. The CDR3 sequence: CASSGRGVGYTF. In DNA form, the CDR3 reads TGTGCCAGCAGCGGTCGGGGGGTTGGCTACACCTTC.

The chain has TRBV5-8 and TRBJ2-7, with D perhaps matching TRBD1 (6 bases). CDR1 SGHTS and CDR2 YDEGEE come from the germline V gene. The CDR3 sequence is 14 residues long. V lost 6 bases and J 5 bases, leaving 18 bases between the germline ends. The CDR3 loop reads CASITDRIFDEQYF. The CDR3 nucleotides read TGTGCCAGCATCACGGACAGAATTTTCGACGAGCAGTACTTC. Full variable domain (missing parts from reference TRBV5-8 and TRBJ2-7): EAGVTQSPTHLIKTRGQQATLRCSPISGHTSVYWYQQALGLGLQFLLWYDEGEERNRGNFPPRFSGRQFPNYSSELNVNALELEDSALYLCASITDRIFDEQYFGPGTRLTVT.

This chain joins TRBV5-6 and TRBJ2-3; D possibly corresponds to TRBD2 (7 bases). Germline CDR1 is SGHDT and CDR2 is YYEEEE. Trimming stripped 4 bases from V and 8 bases from J, with 26 bases between. This CDR3 has 17 residues. The CDR3 DNA reads TGTGCCAGCAGCAGTCGTTCGGGTGGGGGGGCAAGGGGTACGCAGTATTTT. Its translation: CASSSRSGGGARGTQYF.

This clone has a handful of counts. The chain joins TRBV28 to TRBJ1-5; D not resolved. This CDR3 is built from 17 residues. Germline V CDR1 and CDR2: MDHEN, SYDVKM. V lost 7 bases and J lost 0, with 19 bases in between. In nucleotides, the CDR3 is TGTGCCAGCACATCATCAGTTACACCCGATAGCAATCAGCCCCAGCATTTT. As protein: CASTSSVTPDSNQPQHF.

This clone was counted a single time. V and J are TRBV2 and TRBJ2-1; 9 nucleotides agree with TRBD1. The ends lost 5 bases at V and 4 bases at J; junction bases unmatched: 3. This CDR3 contains 14 residues. CDR1 SNHLY and CDR2 FYNNEI come from the germline V gene. CDR3 sequence (DNA): TGTGCCAGCAGTTGGACAGGGGATTACAATGAGCAGTTCTTC. It yields the protein CASSWTGDYNEQFF.

J is TRBJ2-7 and V is TRBV9, with TRBD1 matching 10 bases. The germline gives CDR1 SGDLS, CDR2 YYNGEE. The CDR3 spans 15 residues. J gave up 5 bases and V 4 bases, and 9 bases lay outside the gene matches. The CDR3 coding sequence is TGTGCCAGCAGCCCGCGACAGGGGGCGCGGGACGAGCAGTACTTC. Amino acids: CASSPRQGARDEQYF.

This sequence joins TRBV2 and TRBJ1-1, with 9 bases fitting TRBD1. The germline V gene encodes CDR1 SNHLY and CDR2 FYNNEI. The CDR3 totals 13 residues. Trimming cost V 4 bases and J 7 bases; bases outside gene matches: 4. CDR3 sequence (DNA): TGTGCCAGCAGTGCGGGACAGGGTTTTGAAGCTTTCTTT. It specifies CASSAGQGFEAFF.

This clone was counted a single time. This chain joins TRBV25-1 and TRBJ2-7; a weak D match, TRBD2 (7 bases). Trimming took 4 bases from V and 1 from J, leaving 14 bases between them. CDR1 is MGHDK and CDR2 is SYGVNS in the germline V gene. The CDR3 covers 15 residues. CDR3 coding DNA: TGTGCCAGCAGTGGCGGGGGCCAGCTTTCCTACGAGCAGTACTTC. It specifies CASSGGGQLSYEQYF.

The V gene is TRBV5-1, the J gene TRBJ2-3, with D possibly TRBD2 on 5 matching bases. The V end was cut by 4 bases, the J end by 5 bases, with 11 bases between. The V gene's germline CDR1 is SGHRS and CDR2 YFSETQ. This CDR3 region has 13 residues. CDR3 in DNA: TGCGCCAGCAGCCTAAGCGGTATAGATACGCAGTATTTT. This gives the protein CASSLSGIDTQYF.

V and J are TRBV7-9 and TRBJ1-4, with TRBD1 identical over 9 bases. The CDR3 sequence is 18 residues long. Germline V gene sequence: CDR1 SEHNR, CDR2 FQNEAQ (reference sequence). V gave up 4 bases and J gave up 0 bases; unmatched junction bases: 9. The CDR3 spells CASSSGQGSFATNEKLFF. The CDR3 nucleotides read TGTGCCAGCAGCTCTGGACAGGGGTCCTTTGCAACTAATGAAAAACTGTTTTTT.

This clone was observed a handful of times. The CDR3 here is CSDRGDRERDGYTF. CDR3 DNA sequence: TGCAGCGACAGGGGGGACAGGGAACGGGATGGCTACACCTTC. This chain uses TRBV29-1 with TRBJ1-2; TRBD1 aligns across 9 bases. Per germline, CDR1 SQVTM and CDR2 ANQGSEA. V lost 7 bases and J lost 6; bases outside the gene matches: 12. The CDR3 loop spans 14 amino acids.

This rearrangement joins TRBV10-3 to TRBJ2-1; 10 nucleotides align to TRBD2. V was pared by 9 bases and J by 5 bases, with 4 bases of the junction left unmatched. The CDR3 contains 13 residues. Germline loops: CDR1 ENHRY, CDR2 SYGVKD. CDR3 sequence (DNA): TGTGCCATTAAGGGACTAGCGAACAATGAGCAGTTCTTC. Protein product: CAIKGLANNEQFF.

The V call is TRBV29-1, the J call TRBJ1-1, with D perhaps TRBD1 (6 bases). Germline V gives CDR1 SQVTM, CDR2 ANQGSEA. The CDR3 is 10 residues long. Trimming removed 5 bases at V and 8 bases at J, with 9 bases between. In nucleotides, the CDR3 is TGCAGCGTTTCCGGGACAGAAGCTTTCTTT. Its translation: CSVSGTEAFF.

The chain couples TRBV10-2 to TRBJ2-3, with D perhaps matching TRBD2 (6 bases). There are 15 residues in the CDR3. V dropped 0 bases and J dropped 3 bases, with 10 bases sitting between them. CDR1 and CDR2 from the germline V gene are WSHSY and SAAADI. The CDR3 DNA reads TGCGCCAGCAGTGAGTCTCCCGGGAGAACAGATACGCAGTATTTT. As protein: CASSESPGRTDTQYF.

This clone was seen a few times. Within the sample, other DNA sequences also encode this same CDR3. The chain links TRBV7-9 to TRBJ2-5; no definite D call. Germline V lookup: CDR1 SEHNR, CDR2 FQNEAQ (reference sequence). V was trimmed by 2 bases and J by 2 bases, leaving 18 bases between them. CDR3 length: 17 residues. Here the CDR3 reads CASSLFSYQPLQETQYF. DNA for the CDR3: TGTGCCAGCAGCTTATTTAGTTATCAACCTTTACAAGAGACCCAGTACTTC.

J is TRBJ2-1 and V is TRBV11-1; D is perhaps TRBD2 (6 bases). CDR3 size: 16 residues. Germline loops: CDR1 SGHAT, CDR2 FQDESV (reference sequence). V was cut by 1 base and J by 3 bases, with 13 bases left in between. CDR3 protein: CASSLVGSGNYNEQFF. CDR3 sequence (DNA): TGTGCCAGCAGCTTAGTAGGTAGCGGCAACTACAATGAGCAGTTCTTC.

This clone has only one observation. The chain joins TRBV5-6 to TRBJ2-7; 7 nucleotides match TRBD1. CDR3 size: 14 residues. The V segment lost 0 bases and the J segment 5 bases; nucleotides outside the gene matches: 5. The germline gives CDR1 SGHDT, CDR2 YYEEEE. CDR3 sequence reads: CASSLGQGLNEQYF. The DNA for the CDR3 is TGTGCCAGCAGCTTGGGACAGGGATTGAACGAGCAGTACTTC.

The chain combines TRBV10-1 with TRBJ1-5; D remains ambiguous. CDR1 is WNHNN, CDR2 SYGVQD, per germline (reference sequence). This CDR3 region has 16 residues. V was pared by 1 base and J by 7 bases, with 17 bases between. The CDR3 coding sequence is TGCGCCAGCAGTGAGTTACAGCAGCTTCAGATCCAGCCCCAGCATTTT. Amino acids: CASSELQQLQIQPQHF.

The chain recombines TRBV27 with TRBJ2-1, with 15 bases matching TRBD2. V was pared by 2 bases and J by 2 bases, with 4 bases of the junction left unmatched. The CDR3 spans 18 residues. The germline V gene has CDR1 MNHEY and CDR2 SMNVEV (reference sequence). CDR3 region: CASSLTRTSGGAYNEQFF. The DNA of the CDR3 is TGTGCCAGCAGTTTAACCCGGACTAGCGGGGGGGCCTACAATGAGCAGTTCTTC.

V and J are TRBV28 and TRBJ1-4; possible D gene TRBD1, 5 bases. Trimming stripped 1 base from V and 4 bases from J, with 10 bases between. Germline-derived CDR1 and CDR2 are MDHEN and SYDVKM. CDR3 length: 15 residues. The CDR3 loop is CASSLYSGYNEKLFF. In DNA, the CDR3 is TGTGCCAGCAGTTTATATTCAGGGTATAATGAAAAACTGTTTTTT.

The J gene is TRBJ1-3, the V gene TRBV5-4; D ambiguous. Germline CDR1 is SGHNT and CDR2 is YYREEE (reference sequence). This CDR3 has 11 amino acids. V was clipped by 5 bases and J by 5 bases, with 5 bases between them. CDR3 amino acids: CASSLRNTIYF. DNA of the CDR3: TGTGCCAGCAGTCTAAGAAACACCATATATTTT.

This chain links TRBV27 with TRBJ2-2; D is undetermined. The germline V gene encodes CDR1 MNHEY and CDR2 SMNVEV (reference sequence). The CDR3 extends over 13 amino acids. V was clipped by 6 bases and J by 7 bases, with 12 bases between them. CDR3 protein: CASRANRVGELFF. In nucleotides, the CDR3 is TGTGCCAGCAGGGCTAATCGGGTCGGGGAGCTGTTTTTT.

This sequence joins TRBV11-2 and TRBJ1-3; no definite D call. Germline V lookup: CDR1 SGHAT, CDR2 FQNNGV. The CDR3 contains 12 residues. Trimming cost V 5 bases and J 11 bases, with 13 bases left between them. The CDR3 nucleotides are TGTGCCAGCAGCCTGCCCTTAACGGCCATATATTTT. It specifies CASSLPLTAIYF.